This is a list of T cell receptor beta chains from one sample in a study of T cells after yellow fever vaccination. TCRdb used MiXCR to reprocess the 5' RACE reads, holding one entry per CDR3 protein. The profile covers 450,000 to 600,000 distinct CDR3 sequences, with less than 15% appearing a single time and over 12% taken by the ten largest. Sample: PBMCs, taken on the day of the yellow fever booster vaccination. The receptors were gathered from a young man who received the YFV17D yellow fever vaccine. Each CDR3 is given with its conserved first and last residue. The order of the fields is J gene, D gene, clone size, V gene, CDR3 protein, CDR3 DNA. The D gene is left open where the match is weak. Clone size is stated in some rows and not others, as once, few, many or a class when expanded.

j_gene: TRBJ2-5
d_gene: .
abundance: few
v_gene: TRBV5-1
CDR3aa: CASSNRDFQETQYF
CDR3nt: TGCGCCAGCAGCAACCGGGACTTTCAAGAGACCCAGTACTTC

j_gene: TRBJ2-1
d_gene: TRBD2
abundance: .
v_gene: TRBV12-3/TRBV12-4
CDR3aa: CASSLAMGGNEQFF
CDR3nt: TGTGCCAGCAGTTTAGCGATGGGAGGGAATGAGCAGTTCTTC

j_gene: TRBJ2-2
d_gene: TRBD1
abundance: few
v_gene: TRBV5-1
CDR3aa: CASSIGQGGTGELFF
CDR3nt: TGCGCCAGCAGCATCGGACAGGGGGGGACCGGGGAGCTGTTTTTT

j_gene: TRBJ1-1
d_gene: .
abundance: .
v_gene: TRBV11-1
CDR3aa: CASSLEGTWTEAFF
CDR3nt: TGTGCCAGCAGCTTAGAAGGGACATGGACTGAAGCTTTCTTT

j_gene: TRBJ1-2
d_gene: TRBD1
abundance: many
v_gene: TRBV10-3
CDR3aa: CAISEPGGAGYGYTF
CDR3nt: TGTGCCATCAGTGAGCCAGGGGGCGCCGGCTATGGCTACACCTTC

j_gene: TRBJ2-3
d_gene: TRBD2
abundance: few
v_gene: TRBV24-1
CDR3aa: CATSDPKLAGVEADTQYF
CDR3nt: TGTGCCACCAGTGATCCCAAGTTAGCGGGAGTGGAGGCAGATACGCAGTATTTT

j_gene: TRBJ2-2
d_gene: .
abundance: .
v_gene: TRBV28
CDR3aa: CASTGPDAGELFF
CDR3nt: TGTGCCAGCACCGGACCAGATGCCGGGGAGCTGTTTTTT

j_gene: TRBJ2-7
d_gene: .
abundance: few
v_gene: TRBV29-1
CDR3aa: CSVLPTGTYEQYF
CDR3nt: TGCAGCGTTCTTCCCACAGGGACTTACGAGCAGTACTTC

j_gene: TRBJ2-7
d_gene: TRBD2
abundance: few
v_gene: TRBV20-1
CDR3aa: CSANSRTSFLEQYF
CDR3nt: TGCAGTGCGAATTCGCGGACTAGCTTCCTCGAGCAGTACTTC

j_gene: TRBJ2-1
d_gene: TRBD2
abundance: .
v_gene: TRBV7-2
CDR3aa: CASSFRPGLANEQFF
CDR3nt: TGTGCCAGCAGCTTTCGGCCGGGACTAGCGAATGAGCAGTTCTTC

j_gene: TRBJ2-7
d_gene: .
abundance: .
v_gene: TRBV20-1
CDR3aa: CSATPGLKLTYEQYF
CDR3nt: TGCAGTGCGACGCCGGGGCTTAAGTTAACCTACGAGCAGTACTTC

j_gene: TRBJ1-5
d_gene: .
abundance: few
v_gene: TRBV7-9
CDR3aa: CASSSATPGQPQHF
CDR3nt: TGTGCCAGCAGCTCCGCCACCCCGGGTCAGCCCCAGCATTTT

j_gene: TRBJ2-7
d_gene: .
abundance: many
v_gene: TRBV20-1
CDR3aa: CSARLDEQYF
CDR3nt: TGCAGTGCTAGACTCGACGAGCAGTACTTC

j_gene: TRBJ2-1
d_gene: .
abundance: .
v_gene: TRBV7-2
CDR3aa: CASSLVPGGSSYNEQFF
CDR3nt: TGTGCCAGCAGCTTAGTACCCGGTGGGAGCTCCTACAATGAGCAGTTCTTC

j_gene: TRBJ2-4
d_gene: .
abundance: few
v_gene: TRBV29-1
CDR3aa: CSADFGGNIQYF
CDR3nt: TGCAGCGCCGACTTTGGAGGAAACATTCAGTACTTC

j_gene: TRBJ2-1
d_gene: .
abundance: few
v_gene: TRBV5-1
CDR3aa: CASSLGPEGHEQFF
CDR3nt: TGCGCCAGCAGCTTGGGGCCTGAGGGCCATGAGCAGTTCTTC

j_gene: TRBJ1-1
d_gene: .
abundance: .
v_gene: TRBV14
CDR3aa: CASSQGPGSEAFF
CDR3nt: TGTGCCAGCAGCCAAGGCCCAGGTTCCGAAGCTTTCTTT

j_gene: TRBJ2-5
d_gene: .
abundance: few
v_gene: TRBV12-3/TRBV12-4
CDR3aa: CASSLRQGNQETQYF
CDR3nt: TGTGCCAGCAGTTTACGGCAGGGGAACCAAGAGACCCAGTACTTC

j_gene: TRBJ1-2
d_gene: TRBD1
abundance: .
v_gene: TRBV27
CDR3aa: CASSLRGQGGYTF
CDR3nt: TGTGCCAGCAGTTTGAGGGGGCAGGGTGGCTACACCTTC

j_gene: TRBJ2-1
d_gene: .
abundance: .
v_gene: TRBV9
CDR3aa: CASSVGPSSYNEQFF
CDR3nt: TGTGCCAGCAGCGTCGGCCCGAGCTCCTACAATGAGCAGTTCTTC

j_gene: TRBJ2-3
d_gene: TRBD2
abundance: .
v_gene: TRBV19
CDR3aa: CTSGLADTDTQYF
CDR3nt: TGTACCAGCGGACTAGCGGACACAGATACGCAGTATTTT

j_gene: TRBJ2-1
d_gene: .
abundance: .
v_gene: TRBV20-1
CDR3aa: CSARQEQFF
CDR3nt: TGCAGTGCTAGGCAGGAGCAGTTCTTC

j_gene: TRBJ2-3
d_gene: TRBD2
abundance: .
v_gene: TRBV3-1
CDR3aa: CASSQAGLADTQYF
CDR3nt: TGTGCCAGCAGCCAAGCCGGACTAGCGGATACGCAGTATTTT

j_gene: TRBJ1-5
d_gene: .
abundance: .
v_gene: TRBV9
CDR3aa: CASSVGDNQPQHF
CDR3nt: TGTGCCAGCAGCGTAGGGGACAATCAGCCCCAGCATTTT

j_gene: TRBJ2-3
d_gene: .
abundance: many
v_gene: TRBV4-1
CDR3aa: CASSQGAGDTQYF
CDR3nt: TGCGCCAGCAGCCAAGGAGCAGGGGATACGCAGTATTTT

j_gene: TRBJ2-7
d_gene: .
abundance: .
v_gene: TRBV7-2
CDR3aa: CASSSGGTGSSYEQYF
CDR3nt: TGTGCCAGCAGCTCGGGAGGGACAGGCTCTTCCTACGAGCAGTACTTC